Listed below are T cell receptor beta chains from one sample, sequenced in a study of blood T cell repertoires in COVID-19. Clones were sequenced by immunoSEQ multiplex PCR, and TCRdb holds only the in-frame ones, with some missing. The repertoire includes some 66,000 clones, roughly 82% of them detected once, and under 7% sits in the top ten. The sample taken for sequencing was peripheral blood. Receptors originate from a man aged 55 to 69 with acute or convalescent COVID-19. The CDR3 runs from the conserved cysteine through the conserved F or W. The D gene is left open where the match is weak.

CDR3: CSVGESGGRGEKLFF
DNA: TGCAGCGTTGGAGAGTCGGGGGGGCGCGGAGAAAAACTGTTTTTT
J: TRBJ1-4
D: -
V: TRBV29-1

CDR3: CASRGTGNQPQHF
DNA: TGTGCCAGCAGAGGGACAGGGAATCAGCCCCAGCATTTT
J: TRBJ1-5
D: TRBD1
V: TRBV27

CDR3: CASSPDRNHQPQHF
DNA: TGTGCCAGCAGCCCCGACAGGAACCATCAGCCCCAGCATTTT
J: TRBJ1-5
D: -
V: TRBV6-2/TRBV6-3

CDR3: CAISELPGTGTGELFF
DNA: TGTGCCATCAGTGAGCTTCCTGGGACAGGGACCGGGGAGCTGTTTTTT
J: TRBJ2-2
D: TRBD1
V: TRBV10-3

CDR3: CASSITGTSNSNQPQHF
DNA: TGTGCCAGCAGCATAACCGGGACAAGTAATAGCAATCAGCCCCAGCATTTT
J: TRBJ1-5
D: -
V: TRBV12-1

CDR3: CASSRQVRGSPLHF
DNA: TGTGCCAGCAGCCGCCAGGTGCGGGGCTCACCCCTCCACTTT
J: TRBJ1-6
D: -
V: TRBV3-1/TRBV3-2

CDR3: CASSLTTSGGYTQYF
DNA: TGTGCCAGTAGCCTGACGACTAGCGGGGGATATACGCAGTATTTT
J: TRBJ2-3
D: TRBD2
V: TRBV19

CDR3: CASSLGLEPTRETKNIQYF
DNA: TGTGCCAGCAGCTTAGGTCTAGAACCTACCCGGGAGACCAAAAACATTCAGTACTTC
J: TRBJ2-4
D: -
V: TRBV7-2

CDR3: CSVGEGRIYGYTF
DNA: TGCAGCGTTGGAGAGGGCCGTATCTATGGCTACACCTTC
J: TRBJ1-2
D: -
V: TRBV29-1

CDR3: CASSPLSTSEKLFF
DNA: TGTGCCAGCTCACCATTGTCAACGAGCGAAAAACTGTTTTTT
J: TRBJ1-4
D: -
V: TRBV18